This is a list of T cell receptor beta chains from one sample in a study of early T cells in non-severe SARS-CoV-2 infection. TCRdb fed the 5' RACE reads into MiXCR, producing one record per CDR3 protein. The sample holds approximately 97,000 distinct CDR3 sequences, approximately 11% seen once. The sequencing used whole blood, collected at baseline. The receptors derive from an adult who was a healthcare worker with PCR-confirmed SARS-CoV-2 infection or an uninfected control (not recorded which). CDR3s include the opening cysteine and the closing phenylalanine or tryptophan. Each record gives: D gene, clone size, CDR3 length, J gene, V gene, CDR3 DNA, CDR3 protein. The D gene is left open where the match is weak. Clone size is stated in some rows and not others, as once, few, many or a class when expanded.

D: .
size: .
length: 19
J: TRBJ2-1
V: TRBV25-1
DNA: TGTGCCAGCAGTTCGCTCGCTATTGCGGATGCTCCTACCTACAATGAGCAGTTCTTC
CDR3: CASSSLAIADAPTYNEQFF

D: .
size: many
length: 13
J: TRBJ1-2
V: TRBV20-1
DNA: TGCAGTGCTAGAGTTCAACCTAACTATGGCTACACCTTC
CDR3: CSARVQPNYGYTF

D: .
size: .
length: 12
J: TRBJ2-1
V: TRBV28
DNA: TGTGCCAGCAGCCCCCCCCAGTATGAGCAGTTCTTC
CDR3: CASSPPQYEQFF

D: TRBD2
size: .
length: 17
J: TRBJ2-1
V: TRBV27
DNA: TGTGCCAGCAGCCTAGGGACTAGCGGAAGCTCCTACAATGAGCAGTTCTTC
CDR3: CASSLGTSGSSYNEQFF

D: .
size: .
length: 14
J: TRBJ2-1
V: TRBV28
DNA: TGTGCCAGCTGGGACCGAAGCTCCTACAATGAGCAGTTCTTC
CDR3: CASWDRSSYNEQFF

D: TRBD1
size: .
length: 14
J: TRBJ1-2
V: TRBV5-4
DNA: TGTGCCAGCAGCTTGGCCGGGACAGGGGCTGGCTACACCTTC
CDR3: CASSLAGTGAGYTF

D: TRBD1
size: few
length: 15
J: TRBJ2-3
V: TRBV20-1
DNA: TGCAGTGCTAGCTTTACAGGGGGTATAACAGATACGCAGTATTTT
CDR3: CSASFTGGITDTQYF

D: .
size: few
length: 16
J: TRBJ2-2
V: TRBV4-2
DNA: TGTGCCAGCAGCCATGTCTTAGCCTCAAACACCGGGGAGCTGTTTTTT
CDR3: CASSHVLASNTGELFF

D: .
size: few
length: 11
J: TRBJ2-2
V: TRBV12-3/TRBV12-4
DNA: TGTGCCAGCAGCACATCCGGGGAGCTGTTTTTT
CDR3: CASSTSGELFF

D: TRBD2
size: many
length: 15
J: TRBJ2-5
V: TRBV9
DNA: TGTGCCAGCAGCCCCCGAGCGGGAGGGGAAGAGACCCAGTACTTC
CDR3: CASSPRAGGEETQYF

D: .
size: few
length: 11
J: TRBJ1-1
V: TRBV3-1
DNA: TGTGCCAGCAGCTGGCGATCCGAAGCTTTCTTT
CDR3: CASSWRSEAFF

D: .
size: many
length: 13
J: TRBJ2-5
V: TRBV6-2/TRBV6-3
DNA: TGTGCCAGCAGTTACAGAGCGGAAGAGACCCAGTACTTC
CDR3: CASSYRAEETQYF

D: TRBD1
size: .
length: 14
J: TRBJ2-1
V: TRBV7-3
DNA: TGTGCCAGCAGCTTCGGCAGGGGGCGCGTTGAGCAGTTCTTC
CDR3: CASSFGRGRVEQFF

D: .
size: many
length: 15
J: TRBJ2-3
V: TRBV5-8
DNA: TGTGCCAGCAGCTTGGAAGGGGGAAGTGGATATACGCAGTATTTT
CDR3: CASSLEGGSGYTQYF

D: TRBD2
size: .
length: 15
J: TRBJ2-7
V: TRBV7-2
DNA: TGTGCCGGCAGCCCCGGTCTAGCGGTTCCCTACGAGCAGTACTTC
CDR3: CAGSPGLAVPYEQYF

D: .
size: few
length: 17
J: TRBJ1-1
V: TRBV5-1
DNA: TGCGCCAGCAGCTTGGCTCCGTCAGGGGTCTCCTCACCTGAAGCTTTCTTT
CDR3: CASSLAPSGVSSPEAFF

D: TRBD2
size: .
length: 15
J: TRBJ2-7
V: TRBV28
DNA: TGTGCCAGCAGTTTAACGGGAGGGCCGCGGGTCGAGCAGTACTTC
CDR3: CASSLTGGPRVEQYF

D: .
size: .
length: 14
J: TRBJ2-1
V: TRBV7-2
DNA: TGTGCCAGCAGCTTAGTCGGCTGGGACAATGAGCAGTTCTTC
CDR3: CASSLVGWDNEQFF

D: .
size: .
length: 12
J: TRBJ2-7
V: TRBV27
DNA: TGTGCCAGCAGTCTTACAGGGAACGAGCAGTACTTC
CDR3: CASSLTGNEQYF

D: TRBD2
size: many
length: 16
J: TRBJ2-3
V: TRBV7-2
DNA: TGTGCCAGCAGTAGAGCGGGGGGGGCTAGCACAGATACGCAGTATTTT
CDR3: CASSRAGGASTDTQYF

D: .
size: many
length: 15
J: TRBJ2-1
V: TRBV7-9
DNA: TGTGCCAGCAGCTTATACGGAGGGGAAAACAATGAGCAGTTCTTC
CDR3: CASSLYGGENNEQFF

D: .
size: many
length: 14
J: TRBJ1-1
V: TRBV29-1
DNA: TGCAGCGTTGAAGATCATTGGGGATGGACTGAAGCTTTCTTT
CDR3: CSVEDHWGWTEAFF

D: .
size: .
length: 14
J: TRBJ2-6
V: TRBV24-1
DNA: TGTGCCACCTCCCCCCGAACGGGGGCCAACGTCCTGACTTTC
CDR3: CATSPRTGANVLTF

D: .
size: .
length: 13
J: TRBJ2-7
V: TRBV6-5
DNA: TGTGCCAGCAGTTACTCGATGACGGGAAATCGGTACTTC
CDR3: CASSYSMTGNRYF

D: .
size: many
length: 16
J: TRBJ2-5
V: TRBV12-2
DNA: TGTGCAAGTCGCCCTCAGGCCGGGACTAGCGGCAAGACCCAGTACTTC
CDR3: CASRPQAGTSGKTQYF

D: .
size: .
length: 19
J: TRBJ1-6
V: TRBV12-5
DNA: TGTGCTAGTGGTTTGGTAGGGCACGGACTCCCAAGTGTAAATTCACCCCTCCACTTT
CDR3: CASGLVGHGLPSVNSPLHF

D: .
size: many
length: 13
J: TRBJ2-7
V: TRBV19
DNA: TGTGCCAGTAGTCTGGCAGAGACCTACGAGCAGTACTTC
CDR3: CASSLAETYEQYF

D: TRBD1
size: few
length: 13
J: TRBJ2-7
V: TRBV29-1
DNA: TGCAGCGTTGGGAGCCAGGGGGCCTACGAGCAGTACTTC
CDR3: CSVGSQGAYEQYF

D: .
size: few
length: 14
J: TRBJ1-2
V: TRBV15
DNA: TGTGCCACCAGCAGTGGAACAGCTAACTATGGCTACACCTTC
CDR3: CATSSGTANYGYTF

D: TRBD2
size: few
length: 15
J: TRBJ2-7
V: TRBV12-3/TRBV12-4
DNA: TGTGCCAGCACCCGGACTAGCGGGGACTCCTACGAGCAGTACTTC
CDR3: CASTRTSGDSYEQYF

D: .
size: few
length: 15
J: TRBJ2-4
V: TRBV29-1
DNA: TGCAGCGTCCACAGGGAACGAGGAGCCAAAAACATTCAGTACTTC
CDR3: CSVHRERGAKNIQYF

D: TRBD1
size: few
length: 20
J: TRBJ2-6
V: TRBV2
DNA: TGTGCCAGCAGTGAAGTAGAGGGCAGGGGGTATAGCCCTGGGGCCAACGTCCTGACTTTC
CDR3: CASSEVEGRGYSPGANVLTF

D: .
size: many
length: 16
J: TRBJ1-2
V: TRBV27
DNA: TGTGCCAGCAGGATATCCCGGGGGGTTACGAACTATGGCTACACCTTC
CDR3: CASRISRGVTNYGYTF

D: .
size: many
length: 13
J: TRBJ2-5
V: TRBV10-3
DNA: TGTGCCATCGGGTCCTGGGACGAAGAGACCCAGTACTTC
CDR3: CAIGSWDEETQYF

D: TRBD2
size: .
length: 14
J: TRBJ2-7
V: TRBV12-3/TRBV12-4
DNA: TGTGCCAGCAGTCTCTCTAGCGGGGGGCTCGAGCAGTACTTC
CDR3: CASSLSSGGLEQYF

D: .
size: many
length: 16
J: TRBJ2-1
V: TRBV11-2
DNA: TGTGCCAGCAGCCACACGGTGGGGGGGGCCCTAGTACAGCAGTTCTTC
CDR3: CASSHTVGGALVQQFF

D: .
size: few
length: 13
J: TRBJ1-2
V: TRBV29-1
DNA: TGCAGCGTTGAGTACGGAATAAACTATGGCTACACCTTC
CDR3: CSVEYGINYGYTF

D: .
size: few
length: 15
J: TRBJ2-5
V: TRBV4-2
DNA: TGTGCCAGCAGCCCGACCAACAGGATACAAGAGACCCAGTACTTC
CDR3: CASSPTNRIQETQYF

D: TRBD2
size: many
length: 16
J: TRBJ2-1
V: TRBV10-2
DNA: TGCGCCAGCAGTTCTAGCGGGAGGGCCGGGGTCAATGAGCAGTTCTTC
CDR3: CASSSSGRAGVNEQFF

D: .
size: .
length: 15
J: TRBJ2-1
V: TRBV12-1
DNA: TGTGCCAGCAGCCCCGGGACCCACCGGGACAATGAGCAGTTCTTC
CDR3: CASSPGTHRDNEQFF